These 23 T cell receptor beta chains originate from one sample sequenced in a study of graft-versus-host responses after intestinal transplantation. The table came from immunoSEQ multiplex PCR; TCRdb's copy has only in-frame clones and leaves some out. This table holds tens of thousands of clones, around 91% found once. The source material was PBMCs, sampled about 120 days after intestinal transplantation. The receptors originated from a human patient who received an intestinal transplant, so some T cells may come from the graft donor.

The V gene is TRBV2, the J gene TRBJ2-5, with 12 positions matching TRBD2. After removal of 8 bases from V and 4 bases from J, the junction contained 5 bases not matched to a gene. The CDR3 length is 14 residues. CDR1 and CDR2 (germline): SNHLY, FYNNEI. CDR3 coding DNA: TGTGCCAGCGCTAGCGGGGGGGCATTAGAGACCCAGTACTTC. Its translation: CASASGGALETQYF.

The chain employs TRBV18 and TRBJ2-1; 9 bases are a match to TRBD1. The length of the CDR3 is 15 residues. J lost 12 bases, V lost 6 bases, and 15 bases had no gene match. Germline V CDR1 and CDR2: KGHSH, LQKENI. CDR3 sequence: CASSPPGTGRNWQFF. The CDR3 region has the DNA TGTGCCAGCTCGCCGCCCGGGACAGGGCGCAACTGGCAGTTCTTC.

The CDR3 loop is CAISESGVSVADTQYF. CDR3 DNA: TGTGCCATCAGTGAGTCGGGGGTATCAGTAGCAGATACGCAGTATTTT. V usage is TRBV10-3 and J usage is TRBJ2-3, with D possibly called TRBD1 or TRBD2 (5 bases each). The CDR3 loop spans 16 amino acids. V lost 0 bases, J lost 4 bases, and 14 bases lay in between. The germline CDR1 and CDR2 sequences are ENHRY and SYGVKD.

The chain is built from TRBV7-8 and TRBJ2-1; 9 bases are shared with TRBD2. The V and J ends lost 5 bases and 3 bases, in that order; junction bases with no gene match: 5. CDR1 and CDR2 from the germline V gene are SGHVS and FQNEAQ. The CDR3 has 15 residues. CDR3 in DNA: TGTGCCAGCAGCCTGACTAGCGGACTCTACAATGAGCAGTTCTTC. As protein: CASSLTSGLYNEQFF.

In the case of this clone: Compared with germline, one end of the junction differs, possibly owing to a read error. This chain links TRBV30 with TRBJ1-3; 7 positions agree with TRBD1. This CDR3 has 14 amino acids. CDR1 is GTSNPN, CDR2 SVGIG, per germline (reference sequence). CDR3 DNA sequence: TGTGCCTGGAGCTACAGGGGCTCTGGAAACGCCATATATTTT. Its translation is CAWSYRGSGNAIYF.

This clone was seen a handful of times. V and J are TRBV4-1 and TRBJ1-2; a weak D match, TRBD1 (6 bases). Germline V gene sequence: CDR1 MGHRA, CDR2 YSYEKL. The length of the CDR3 is 17 residues. Trimming stripped 0 bases from V and 4 bases from J, with 18 bases between. The CDR3 nucleotides read TGCGCCAGCAGCCAAGAAGGGGGTGCTGATACACCCTATGGCTACACCTTC. Its protein product is CASSQEGGADTPYGYTF.

This clone occurred a few times. The chain combines TRBV6-1 with TRBJ1-5; D might be TRBD1 (6 bases). The CDR3 is made up of 16 amino acids. V lost 3 bases to trimming and J lost 5 bases, with 17 bases between them. Germline CDR1 reads MNHNS; CDR2 reads SASEGT. The CDR3 nucleotides read TGTGCCAGCAGTGAGGCCGGGGGGCGAGAGGATCAGCCCCAGCATTTT. This gives the protein CASSEAGGREDQPQHF.

The chain uses TRBV7-3 and TRBJ1-2; 7 bases are a match to TRBD1. Germline assignment: CDR1 SGHTA and CDR2 FQGTGA. There are 14 residues in the CDR3. J lost 9 bases, V lost 5 bases, and 12 bases had no gene match. CDR3 residues: CASSLRGGAGSYTF. For the CDR3, the DNA is TGTGCCAGCAGCCTCAGGGGGGGCGCCGGAAGCTACACCTTC.

This chain uses TRBV14 with TRBJ1-4; weak D call: TRBD1 (6 bases). The CDR3 loop spans 15 amino acids. Trimming took off 2 bases at V and 0 bases at J, with 7 bases between the two ends. Germline CDR1 SGHDN, CDR2 FVKESK. The CDR3, as DNA: TGTGCCAGCAGCCAACAGGGGTCAACTAATGAAAAACTGTTTTTT. It specifies CASSQQGSTNEKLFF.

V is TRBV23-1 and J is TRBJ2-7; D not resolved. TRBV23-1 is an open reading frame, and its role is uncertain. This CDR3 has 14 amino acids. The V and J ends lost 8 bases and 5 bases respectively, with 19 bases between them. The CDR3: CASLLTRGSDEQYF. CDR3 sequence (DNA): TGCGCCAGCCTTTTGACAAGAGGTTCGGACGAGCAGTACTTC.

V usage is TRBV7-6 and J usage is TRBJ2-7; 14 positions match TRBD2. Trimming at V came to 5 bases and at J to 2 bases, leaving 5 bases not matched to a gene. The CDR3 consists of 16 residues. Germline assignment: CDR1 SGHVS and CDR2 FNYEAQ. This CDR3 reads CASSPGLAGAPYEQYF. The CDR3 DNA follows: TGTGCCAGCAGCCCGGGACTAGCGGGGGCCCCCTACGAGCAGTACTTC.

V usage is TRBV2 and J usage is TRBJ1-4; maybe TRBD1 (6 bases). This CDR3 comprises 14 residues. V dropped 1 base and J dropped 8 bases, with 11 bases sitting between them. Germline V gene sequence: CDR1 SNHLY, CDR2 FYNNEI. CDR3 bases: TGTGCCAGCAGTGAAGGGACAGCCATCGAAAAACTGTTTTTT. Translated: CASSEGTAIEKLFF.

The chain has TRBV7-2 and TRBJ2-1; no firm D call. V lost 5 bases and J 1 base, leaving 18 bases between the germline ends. This CDR3 spans 17 amino acids. CDR1 and CDR2 from the germline V gene are SGHTA and FQGNSA. The CDR3 nucleotides are TGTGCCAGCAGCCTCTCCGGATTAGCCGGGTCCTACAATGAGCAGTTCTTC. Translating it yields CASSLSGLAGSYNEQFF. Based on the CDR3 plus reference TRBV7-2 and TRBJ2-1, the full variable domain is GAGVSQSPSNKVTEKGKDVELRCDPISGHTALYWYRQSLGQGLEFLIYFQGNSAPDKSGLPSDRFSAERTGGSVSTLTIQRTQQEDSAVYLCASSLSGLAGSYNEQFFGPGTRLTVL.

The J gene is TRBJ2-5, the V gene TRBV7-9; D is possibly TRBD1 or TRBD2 (5 bases each). This CDR3 comprises 15 residues. Germline-derived CDR1 and CDR2 are SEHNR and FQNEAQ (reference sequence). Trimming stripped 0 bases from V and 5 bases from J, with 13 bases between. This CDR3 is CASSLAAGRRETQYF. CDR3 nucleotides: TGTGCCAGCAGCTTAGCGGCAGGGCGGAGGGAGACCCAGTACTTC.

V gene TRBV6-5 combines with J gene TRBJ2-7; D unclear. The CDR3 length is 13 residues. Germline V CDR1 and CDR2: MNHEY, SVGAGI. V was pared by 9 bases and J by 3 bases, with 15 bases between. Here the CDR3 reads CASRPLVVYEQYF. The DNA for the CDR3 is TGTGCCAGTCGACCCCTTGTAGTCTACGAGCAGTACTTC.

This chain joins TRBV5-4 and TRBJ2-3; 8 bases match TRBD2. CDR3 length: 14 amino acids. CDR1 is SGHNT, CDR2 YYREEE, per germline (reference sequence). V shed 4 bases, J shed 3 bases, and the junction held 4 bases outside the gene matches. CDR3 coding DNA: TGTGCCAGCAGCAGGGCTAGCGGGACAGATACGCAGTATTTT. It encodes CASSRASGTDTQYF.

This chain joins TRBV7-8 and TRBJ2-5; D is unclear. The CDR3 has 15 residues. V shed 4 bases and J shed 1 base, with 13 bases lying between them. The germline gives CDR1 SGHVS, CDR2 FQNEAQ. The CDR3 here is CASSSLLGIQETQYF. The CDR3 DNA reads TGTGCCAGCAGCTCTCTGCTTGGGATCCAAGAGACCCAGTACTTC.

The chain employs TRBV7-9 and TRBJ2-5; 7 nucleotides match TRBD2. V shed 6 bases and J 3 bases; nucleotides not matched to a gene: 7. The CDR3 consists of 14 residues. In germline, CDR1 is SEHNR, CDR2 FQNEAQ (reference sequence). The CDR3 reads CASSPLGGKETQYF. For the CDR3, the DNA is TGTGCCAGCAGTCCACTGGGGGGGAAAGAGACCCAGTACTTC.

This clone was recorded only once. V gene TRBV19 combines with J gene TRBJ1-2; weak D call: TRBD1 (6 bases). The V gene lost 8 bases and the J gene lost 2 bases, with 15 bases spanning the gap. Germline V lookup: CDR1 LNHDA, CDR2 SQIVND (reference sequence). The CDR3 totals 14 residues. The CDR3 coding sequence is TGTGCCAGTGGGCCTCCTACAGGGAACTATGGCTACACCTTC. This sequence encodes CASGPPTGNYGYTF.

This chain's CDR3 is CAISESPIDPAGEGDYNEQFF. In nucleotides, the CDR3 is TGTGCCATCAGTGAGTCTCCTATAGATCCAGCGGGAGAGGGGGACTACAATGAGCAGTTCTTC. V gene TRBV10-3 combines with J gene TRBJ2-1, with 8 bases identical to TRBD2. J lost 3 bases, V lost 0 bases, and 19 bases had no gene match. The V gene's germline CDR1 is ENHRY and CDR2 SYGVKD. The CDR3 contains 21 residues.

The V call is TRBV7-9, the J call TRBJ2-1; D is unclear. The germline V gene has CDR1 SEHNR and CDR2 FQNEAQ (reference sequence). V lost 5 bases and J 0 bases, leaving 14 bases between the germline ends. The CDR3 is made up of 16 amino acids. The CDR3 bases are TGTGCCAGCAGCCCCTGGAAGTGGGGCTCCTACAATGAGCAGTTCTTC. This sequence encodes CASSPWKWGSYNEQFF.

The chain combines TRBV28 with TRBJ2-5; maybe TRBD1 (6 bases). This CDR3 contains 14 residues. V lost 7 bases and J lost 5, with 17 bases in between. Per the germline V gene, CDR1 is MDHEN and CDR2 is SYDVKM. DNA for the CDR3: TGTGCCAGCAACACACAGGGAGTGGATGAGACCCAGTACTTC. It codes for CASNTQGVDETQYF.

The V gene is TRBV9, the J gene TRBJ2-2, with D tentatively TRBD1 (6 bases). Per germline, CDR1 SGDLS and CDR2 YYNGEE. Trimming pared 3 bases from V and 1 base from J, leaving 10 bases between. There are 15 residues in the CDR3. The CDR3: CASSGGQMNTGELFF. The CDR3 DNA reads TGTGCCAGCAGCGGGGGACAAATGAACACCGGGGAGCTGTTTTTT.